Below, 12 T cell receptor beta chains from the same sample are listed, as sequenced in a study of STAT3 mutations in large granular lymphocyte leukemia (dated by TCRdb to between 2018 and 2021). Library method: the immunoSEQ multiplex PCR assay. This immuneACCESS table, as held by TCRdb, lists in-frame sequences with V and J called but not all clones. Of the missing ones, under half trace to an unresolved V gene in checked studies; the others have no known cause. The sample table lists some 9,100 clones, 92% of them with a count of one. Around three fifths of the sample rests with the top ten. Here is what the overall study found, with its caveats: Every T-LGLL patient showed at least one immunodominant TCRbeta clonotype, and about half showed multiple immunodominant subclonotypes.

Their target antigens are unknown. Sequenced sample: peripheral blood mononuclear cells. Source of these receptors: a man in his sixties with T-cell large granular lymphocyte leukemia. Some clones in this sample may be carry-over from other donors' samples. The age is the age at diagnosis.

CDR3 coding DNA: TGTGCCAGTAGTATTTGGCGGCAGGGAGGCAACGAGCAGTACTTC. Residues: CASSIWRQGGNEQYF. The genes are TRBV19 and TRBJ2-7, with TRBD2 as a possible D gene (6 bases). Trimming left V 3 bases short and J 5 bases short, with 17 bases between. The CDR3 is 15 amino acids. CDR1 is LNHDA, CDR2 SQIVND, per germline (reference sequence).

The chain joins TRBV30 to TRBJ2-2; D possibly corresponds to TRBD1 (6 bases). Trimming removed 3 bases from V and 2 bases from J, with 7 bases in between. This CDR3 has 13 amino acids. Per germline, CDR1 GTSNPN and CDR2 SVGIG (reference sequence). Here the CDR3 DNA reads TGTGCCTGGAGGGACAGTAACACCGGGGAGCTGTTTTTT. As protein: CAWRDSNTGELFF.

V gene TRBV7-2 combines with J gene TRBJ2-7, with TRBD2 identical over 9 bases. The V and J ends lost 1 base and 4 bases, in that order; junction bases with no gene match: 2. CDR3 size: 14 residues. CDR1 is SGHTA, CDR2 FQGNSA, per germline. The CDR3 region is CASSLVAGGYEQYF. The CDR3 bases are TGTGCCAGCAGCTTAGTGGCGGGAGGGTACGAGCAGTACTTC.

The chain recombines TRBV7-2 with TRBJ2-7, with a tentative D call TRBD1 (6 bases). The CDR3 extends over 14 amino acids. Germline CDR1 reads SGHTA; CDR2 reads FQGNSA. V dropped 2 bases and J dropped 4 bases, with 12 bases sitting between them. CDR3: CASSLSGGLYEQYF. In DNA, the CDR3 is TGTGCCAGCAGCTTATCTGGGGGCCTATACGAGCAGTACTTC.

This sequence joins TRBV18 and TRBJ2-3; tentatively, D is TRBD2 (6 bases). Germline values: CDR1 KGHSH, CDR2 LQKENI. Trimming took off 1 base at V and 1 base at J, with 18 bases between the two ends. The CDR3 loop spans 18 amino acids. The CDR3 bases are TGTGCCAGCTCACCACAGCCAGCGGGCTGGCGTGGCACAGATACGCAGTATTTT. It specifies CASSPQPAGWRGTDTQYF.

The chain uses TRBV9 and TRBJ2-1, with 10 bases matching TRBD2. V trimming: 0 bases; J trimming: 5 bases; junction bases outside the gene matches: 2. The germline V gene encodes CDR1 SGDLS and CDR2 YYNGEE. This CDR3 region has 15 residues. The DNA for the CDR3 is TGTGCCAGCAGCGTAGCTAGCGGGAGCCACAATGAGCAGTTCTTC. Its protein is CASSVASGSHNEQFF.

The chain combines TRBV6-1 with TRBJ2-2; D remains unclear. From germline, CDR1 is MNHNS and CDR2 SASEGT. Trimming cost V 2 bases and J 4 bases, with 8 bases left between them. The CDR3 has 14 amino acids. This chain's CDR3 is CASSERPTTGELFF. The CDR3 DNA sequence: TGTGCCAGCAGTGAACGTCCAACCACCGGGGAGCTGTTTTTT.

The chain combines TRBV5-1 with TRBJ2-3; TRBD2 aligns across 8 bases. V dropped 4 bases and J dropped 2; count of bases not matched to a gene: 3. The germline V gene has CDR1 SGHRS and CDR2 YFSETQ. The CDR3 is 14 amino acids. In nucleotides, the CDR3 is TGCGCCAGCAGCACGGGAGGGTACACAGATACGCAGTATTTT. Translation gives CASSTGGYTDTQYF.

The chain is built from TRBV9 and TRBJ2-7, with D maybe TRBD2 (6 bases). CDR1 and CDR2 from the germline V gene are SGDLS and YYNGEE. The CDR3 has 17 residues. Trimming left V 4 bases short and J 0 bases short, with 20 bases between. Written as DNA, the CDR3 is TGTGCCAGCAGCCGTTCGCGTTCTAGCGATGGCTCCTACGAGCAGTACTTC. The encoded protein is CASSRSRSSDGSYEQYF.

The chain is built from TRBV5-1 and TRBJ2-7, with D possibly matching TRBD1 (6 bases). The CDR3 is 12 residues long. V was pared by 5 bases and J by 2 bases, with 8 bases between. Germline CDR1 is SGHRS and CDR2 is YFSETQ. The CDR3 DNA is TGCGCCAGCAGAGCAGGGGCCTACGAGCAGTACTTC. This encodes CASRAGAYEQYF.

On this clone itself: The germline gene is not matched at one end of the junction; a read error may be the cause. J is TRBJ2-5 and V is TRBV7-7, with D hard to call. The CDR3 is 14 amino acids. Germline V lookup: CDR1 SSHAT, CDR2 FNYEAQ (reference sequence). The CDR3 DNA sequence: TGTGCTAGCAGCTTAGGTCCGGGTTCGGAGACCCAGTACTTC. It translates to CASSLGPGSETQYF.

V and J are TRBV4-1 and TRBJ2-2; D remains unclear. Germline V CDR1 and CDR2: MGHRA, YSYEKL. The CDR3 extends over 15 amino acids. Between the trimmed V and J ends, which lost 0 bases and 4 bases, there was a span of 9 bases. The CDR3 loop is CASSQEPLGTGELFF. CDR3 DNA sequence: TGCGCCAGCAGCCAAGAACCGCTAGGCACCGGGGAGCTGTTTTTT.